The source of this T cell receptor beta chain is a study of T cell changes during pregnancy in multiple sclerosis (dated by TCRdb to about 2019). Describing the broader study: In women with multiple sclerosis, the researchers looked at how the T cell repertoire shifted as pregnancy progressed.

From a lookup of the germline V gene, CDR1 and CDR2 are SGHRS and YFSETQ. Trimmed from V: 1 base; trimmed from J: 4 bases; junction bases lacking a gene match: 5. The CDR3, cysteine through phenylalanine, is 15 amino acids long. Only the CDR3 part of the read is kept: 45 bases, read in frame from the first base. About this clone itself: The antigen it recognizes is unknown. Base qualities are missing; no much larger clone stands one base away.

Libraries were made using the immunoSEQ multiplex PCR assay. TCRdb stores this immuneACCESS table with in-frame sequences only. Part of the clones is absent; in the studies checked, under half of the shortfall reflects unresolved V genes, and no reason is known for the rest. A total of 85,000 to 90,000 clones appear in this sample, roughly 94% of them only once. Less than 2% of the sample goes to the ten largest clones. The chain employs TRBV5-1 and TRBJ2-3; 8 central bases correspond to TRBD2. The TCR sequence derives from a female donor in good health, enrolled as a control in a pregnancy study. The input for sequencing was peripheral blood, taken after pregnancy. The CDR3 corresponds to CASSLRSGGADTQYF. At the DNA level, the sequence is TGCGCCAGCAGCTTGAGGTCGGGAGGGGCAGATACGCAGTATTTT. With all but the CDR3 taken from the reference TRBV5-1 and TRBJ2-3 genes, the full variable domain is: KAGVTQTPRYLIKTRGQQVTLSCSPISGHRSVSWYQQTPGQGLQFLFEYFSETQRNKGNFPGRFSGRQFSNSRSEMNVSTLELGDSALYLCASSLRSGGADTQYFGPGTRLTVL.